The source of this T cell receptor beta chain is a study of cytomegalovirus exposure and HLA in healthy donors (dated by TCRdb to 2016 to 2017). The study in broad terms: In an earlier analysis of around 540 of the donors, approximately 300 Gb of sequence data and 100 million or so unique TCR beta sequences from roughly 180 million T cells were reported. Using immunosequencing, the study profiled T cell repertoires from 640 or so subjects and related those repertoires to cytomegalovirus serostatus. In the later analysis, no new phenotypic data were used to find candidate immune exposures; instead, reliance was placed on TCR beta sequences and their occurrence across donors. To decide whether each TCR beta V gene segment behaved as functional or pseudogenic, an earlier analysis of approximately 590 of the donors relied on high-throughput TCR beta sequencing. Among the roughly 390 genotyped donors, about 83% belonged to the genetic ancestry cluster associated with self-reported Caucasian donors. Donor age, sex, ethnicity and CMV serostatus were compiled alongside the repertoire data. The study combined high-throughput TCR immunosequencing, statistical association of individual TCRs with disease status, and machine learning to predict cytomegalovirus infection status. Typing coverage varied by locus: roughly 629-640 donors for A, B, C, DRB1 and DQB1; 522 for DQA1; more than 600 for DPA1; approximately 470 for DPB1. All discovery cohort repertoires had been generated using a single sequencing platform. A later genetic analysis used genome-wide SNP genotypes for about 55% of the 666 donors, treating that subset as a discovery cohort. A separate validation cohort of 100 to 150 different subjects was used in addition to the 666-subject first cohort. HLA typing included class I and class II loci at four-digit resolution. A later analysis re-analyzed previously published TCR beta repertoires from 666 donors and added high-resolution HLA genotyping to study TCR occurrence patterns. An early release covering about 600 HLA-typed donors comprised 250 to 350 gigabases of sequencing data and about 90 million unique TCR sequences. The study aimed to test whether signatures of past pathogen exposure could be identified by cataloging public T cell receptors. Among under 450 genotyped donors of the cohort, an average of approximately 230,000 unique TCR beta nucleotide sequences were sequenced per donor, roughly a sixth of them non-productive. A handful of DR-DQ haplotypes were handled as single units for association and clustering because linkage in the cohort was strong.

This clone was seen only once. Its specific antigen is unknown. No base quality information exists; no much larger clone differs at one position. At the junction V is shortened by 5 bases and J by 5 bases, with 12 bases in between. From the cysteine through the phenylalanine, the CDR3 covers 13 amino acids. Only the CDR3 DNA is retained, 39 bases long and in frame from the first base. The germline V gene encodes CDR1 SEHNR and CDR2 FQNEAQ (reference sequence). General findings and caveats noted by the study authors: Because HLA typing was unavailable for some donors at each locus, only the typed subset was used in association tests. In a later analysis, the rate of TCR association differed among HLA loci, with DRB1 alleles having the most associated TCRs and HLA-C alleles having the fewest. In an earlier analysis of more than 500 of the donors, most TCR beta V segments appeared in productive rearrangements about 87% or about 30% of the time, broadly matching IMGT annotations. V-gene and J-gene trimming of TCR beta chains was associated with a missense DCLRE1C variant in a later genetic analysis, and the association was replicated in an independent cohort. A group of highly shared sequence variants was considered likely to be a technical artifact of the sequencing pipeline. A further reported finding was that TCR beta sequences accurately predicted the HLA-A and HLA-B alleles for most subjects in the first cohort. CMV serostatus was the only immune exposure information available for the cohort. Three of the identified cytomegalovirus-associated TCR beta chains were confirmed in vitro to be specific for cytomegalovirus antigens. Because the 87-base-pair reads could not distinguish some IMGT-functional V segments, including TRBV6-2 and TRBV6-3, those segments were excluded. Linkage disequilibrium might explain the correlated functional status among segregating V segments, but an unknown experimental factor could not be excluded. In a later analysis, most CMV-associated TCR beta chains were found to appear HLA-restricted, with HLA associations seemingly driven largely by CMV exposure. Approximately 16 rarely observed V segments, including chromosome 9 orphons, were excluded from the earlier analysis of about 600 of the donors because counts were too low. In a later analysis, HLA-associated TCR beta chains were found to be more clonally expanded and to have lower generation probabilities than equally common non-associated chains. A later analysis reported that several top co-occurrence clusters appeared linked to parvovirus B19, influenza, CMV and Epstein-Barr virus. Assigning TCR associations to individual alleles was difficult when HLA alleles, especially DR and DQ, strongly co-occurred. Roughly uniform sequencing depth across donors was assumed in presence/absence analyses, although this assumption may not hold. A total of roughly 160 TCR beta chains were listed by the study as associated with cytomegalovirus. While some public TCRs were present in many individuals, most TCR sequences turned up only very rarely across donors. In this cohort, only TCR beta chains were sequenced, and detectable features were limited by the absence of alpha or paired-chain data. Specific HLA alleles were associated with around 18,000 TCR beta sequences at a false discovery rate of 0.05 in a later analysis. In both the original and validation cohorts, the classifier was reported to diagnose cytomegalovirus status with high specificity and sensitivity. According to a later genetic analysis, donors in an Asian-associated ancestry cluster had fewer N-insertions in productive TCRs than the roughly 700-donor mean. The authors suggested that the approach could potentially be generalized to other disease states and immunological phenotypes.

Library generation was performed with the immunoSEQ multiplex PCR assay. For the multiplex PCR, a mixture combining 60 forward primers for TCR Vbeta segments and 13 reverse primers for TCR Jbeta segments was used. Amplification of the CDR3 region of rearranged TCR beta genes was performed with a multiplex PCR assay on genomic DNA. The Illumina HiSeq System was used to sequence the amplified TCR beta libraries as 87-base-pair reads. In the original analysis: In a later analysis, about 80 million unique TCR beta chains were counted across the roughly 610 repertoires, and around 11 million of these chains were shared by at least two donors. Raw reads were error-corrected and collapsed into unique sequences with a nearest-neighbor algorithm that merged closely related sequences to remove PCR and sequencing errors. To assign V, D and J gene segments, CDR3 sequences were aligned to IMGT reference sequences. Each retained sequence needed at least a six-nucleotide match to both a V gene segment and a J gene segment. A rearrangement was called productive if the CDR3 had no stop codons and remained in frame with V and J, and every other rearrangement was called non-productive. Following IMGT convention, CDR3 was defined as the stretch from the second conserved V-encoded cysteine to the conserved J-encoded phenylalanine. In an earlier analysis of around 570 of the donors, sequences lacking an unambiguous match to a single V gene segment were excluded. In an earlier analysis of approximately 500 of the donors, a V segment was called functional when productive rearrangements were above 56.7%, and segregating when the standard deviation between donors exceeded 5%. A statistical classification framework was built for diagnosing cytomegalovirus status from the catalog of TCR beta chain sequences. In a later analysis, V and J genes were assigned by comparing TCR nucleotide sequences against IMGT/GENE-DB human TR gene sequences. A later analysis assigned CDR3 sequences and most-parsimonious VDJ recombination scenarios with the TCRdist pipeline. A later analysis defined each TCR beta chain by its CDR3 amino acid sequence plus V-gene family, and excluded reads lacking a unique V-gene family. As a way to deal with suspected cross-contamination and a sequencing artifact, a later analysis dropped 450 to 600 nucleotide sequences that were highly shared and had low generation probability. In a later analysis, a clonal expansion index was calculated for each public chain from normalized within-repertoire ranks of inferred template counts. Generation probabilities in a later analysis came from a VDJ recombination model fitted to out-of-frame rearrangements, and those results were checked against IGoR. A later analysis scored TCR-TCR, TCR-HLA and TCR-CMV co-occurrence with hypergeometric tests, applying a repertoire-size bias correction to TCR pairs. In a later analysis, false discovery rates were estimated by permuting HLA or CMV assignments 20 times. A later analysis grouped co-occurring TCRs with DBSCAN, adding TCRdist sequence similarity when clustering within HLA-allele-positive subsets. For co-occurrence clustering, repertoires with fewer than 30,000 or more than 120,000 public chains were excluded, along with about five repertoires with anomalous nucleotide sharing. TCRdb retrieved this table from immuneACCESS and kept in-frame rearrangements only. Not all clones are present; in checked studies, unresolved V genes account for under half, and no reason is known for the remainder. That table gives V, J and clone size, and the DNA gave D and trimming. In this sample the table shows 200,000 or so clones, 87% of which occur a single time. Of the sample, around 0.21% is held by the ten largest clones.

The cohort was made up of 500 to 850 healthy bone marrow donors. Cohort members were all nominally healthy when sampled, although unrecorded immune exposures were likely present. The donor was CMV seronegative and was included in the group of 352 seronegative cohort members. A peripheral blood sample was collected from each donor, and TCR beta sequencing was performed on peripheral blood mononuclear cells. The Qiagen DNeasy Blood Extraction Kit was used to extract genomic DNA from the blood cell samples. The sample was PBMCs. The chain joins TRBV7-9 to TRBJ1-2, and the D gene may be TRBD1, 6 bases matching. This TCR was sampled from a girl under three years old in good health and CMV-seronegative. CDR3 region: CASSGRGPYGYTF. The DNA reads as follows: TGTGCCAGCAGCGGCAGGGGACCTTATGGCTACACCTTC.